This entry is about one T cell receptor beta chain. The data originate from a study of blood T cell repertoires in COVID-19. J lost 5 bases, V lost 3 bases, and 12 bases had no gene match. The CDR3 contains 16 residues. The germline V gene has CDR1 SEHNR and CDR2 FQNEAQ (reference sequence). Produced via immunoSEQ multiplex PCR; TCRdb's table is partial and in-frame only. The sample lists 90,000 to 120,000 clones, approximately 81% occurring once. The sequenced sample consisted of peripheral blood. The sequence came from a human donor in a cohort sampled during active COVID-19. This chain uses TRBV7-9 with TRBJ2-7; 8 bases fit TRBD2. The CDR3 bases are TGTGCCAGCAGCTTTCGGGAGGGACTAGTTCAACACGAGCAGTACTTC. It is translated as CASSFREGLVQHEQYF.